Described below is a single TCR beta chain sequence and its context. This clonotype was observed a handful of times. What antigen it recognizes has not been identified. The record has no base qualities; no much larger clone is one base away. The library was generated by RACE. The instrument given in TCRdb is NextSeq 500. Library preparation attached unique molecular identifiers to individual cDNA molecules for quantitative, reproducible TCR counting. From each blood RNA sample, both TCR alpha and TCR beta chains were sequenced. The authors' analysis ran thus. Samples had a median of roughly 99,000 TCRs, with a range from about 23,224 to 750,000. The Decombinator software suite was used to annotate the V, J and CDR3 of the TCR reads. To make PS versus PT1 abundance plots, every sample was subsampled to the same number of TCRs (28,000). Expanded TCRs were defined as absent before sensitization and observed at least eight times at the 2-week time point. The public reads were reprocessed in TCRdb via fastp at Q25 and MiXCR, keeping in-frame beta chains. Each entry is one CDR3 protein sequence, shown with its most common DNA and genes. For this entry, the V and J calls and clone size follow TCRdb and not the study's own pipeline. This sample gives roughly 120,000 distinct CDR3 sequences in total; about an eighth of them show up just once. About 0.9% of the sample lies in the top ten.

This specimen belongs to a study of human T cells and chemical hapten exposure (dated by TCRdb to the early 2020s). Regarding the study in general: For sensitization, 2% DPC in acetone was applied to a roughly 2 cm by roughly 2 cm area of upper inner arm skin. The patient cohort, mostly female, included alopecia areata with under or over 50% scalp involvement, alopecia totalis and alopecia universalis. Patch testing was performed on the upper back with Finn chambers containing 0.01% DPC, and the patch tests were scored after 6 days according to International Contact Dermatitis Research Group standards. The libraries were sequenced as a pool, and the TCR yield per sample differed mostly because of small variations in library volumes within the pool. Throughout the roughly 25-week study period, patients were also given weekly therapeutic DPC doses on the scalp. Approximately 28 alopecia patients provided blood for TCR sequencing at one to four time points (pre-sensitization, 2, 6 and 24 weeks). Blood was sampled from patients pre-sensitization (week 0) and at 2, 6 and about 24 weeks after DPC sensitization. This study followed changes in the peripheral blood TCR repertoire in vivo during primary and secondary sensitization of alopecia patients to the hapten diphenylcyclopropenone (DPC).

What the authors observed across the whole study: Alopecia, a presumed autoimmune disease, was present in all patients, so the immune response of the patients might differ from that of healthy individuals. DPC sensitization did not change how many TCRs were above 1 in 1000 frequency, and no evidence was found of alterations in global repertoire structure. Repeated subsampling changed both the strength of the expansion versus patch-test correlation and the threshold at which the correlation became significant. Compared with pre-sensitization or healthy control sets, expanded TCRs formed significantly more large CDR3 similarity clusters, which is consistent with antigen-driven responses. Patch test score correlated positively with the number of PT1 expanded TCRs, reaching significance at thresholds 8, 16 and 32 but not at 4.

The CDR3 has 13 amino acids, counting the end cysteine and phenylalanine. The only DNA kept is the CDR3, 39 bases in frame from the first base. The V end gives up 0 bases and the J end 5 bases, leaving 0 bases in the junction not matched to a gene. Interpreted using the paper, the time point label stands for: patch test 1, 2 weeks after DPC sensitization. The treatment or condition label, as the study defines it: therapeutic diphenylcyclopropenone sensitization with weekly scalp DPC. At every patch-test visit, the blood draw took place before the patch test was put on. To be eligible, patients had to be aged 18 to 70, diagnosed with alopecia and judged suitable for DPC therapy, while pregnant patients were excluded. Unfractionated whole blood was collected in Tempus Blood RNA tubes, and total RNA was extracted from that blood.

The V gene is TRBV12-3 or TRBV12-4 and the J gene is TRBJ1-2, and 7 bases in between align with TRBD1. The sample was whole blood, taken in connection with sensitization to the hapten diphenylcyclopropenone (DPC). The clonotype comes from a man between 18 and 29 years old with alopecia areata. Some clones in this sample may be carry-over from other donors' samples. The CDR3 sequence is CASSLATGYGYTF. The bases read TGTGCCAGCAGTTTAGCGACAGGGTATGGCTACACCTTC.